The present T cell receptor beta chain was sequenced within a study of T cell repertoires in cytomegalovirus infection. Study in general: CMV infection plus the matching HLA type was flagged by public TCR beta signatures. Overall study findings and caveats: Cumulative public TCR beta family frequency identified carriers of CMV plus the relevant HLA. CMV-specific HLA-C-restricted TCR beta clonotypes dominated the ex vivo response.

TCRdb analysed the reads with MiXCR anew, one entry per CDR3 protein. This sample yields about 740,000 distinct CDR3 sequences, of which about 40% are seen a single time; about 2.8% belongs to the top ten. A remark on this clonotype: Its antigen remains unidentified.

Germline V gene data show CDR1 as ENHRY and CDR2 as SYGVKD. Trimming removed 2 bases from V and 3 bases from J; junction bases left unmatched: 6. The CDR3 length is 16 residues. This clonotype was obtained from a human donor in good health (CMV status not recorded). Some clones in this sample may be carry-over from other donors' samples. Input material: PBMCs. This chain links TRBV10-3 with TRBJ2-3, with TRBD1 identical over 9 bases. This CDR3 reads CAISETSGTGTDTQYF. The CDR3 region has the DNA TGTGCCATCAGTGAGACATCCGGGACAGGGACAGATACGCAGTATTTT.